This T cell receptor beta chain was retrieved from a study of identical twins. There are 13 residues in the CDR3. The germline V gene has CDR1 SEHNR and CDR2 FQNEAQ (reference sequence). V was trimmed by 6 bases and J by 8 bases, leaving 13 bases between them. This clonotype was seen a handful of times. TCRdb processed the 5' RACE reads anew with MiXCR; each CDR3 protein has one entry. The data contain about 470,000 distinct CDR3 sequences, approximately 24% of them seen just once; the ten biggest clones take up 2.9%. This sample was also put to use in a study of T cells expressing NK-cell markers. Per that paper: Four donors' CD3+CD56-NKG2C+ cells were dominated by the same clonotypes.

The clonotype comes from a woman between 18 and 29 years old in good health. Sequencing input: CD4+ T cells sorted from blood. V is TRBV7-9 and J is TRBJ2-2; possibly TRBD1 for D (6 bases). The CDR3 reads CASREQGTGELFF. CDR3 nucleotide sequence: TGTGCCAGCAGGGAACAGGGAACAGGGGAGCTGTTTTTT.